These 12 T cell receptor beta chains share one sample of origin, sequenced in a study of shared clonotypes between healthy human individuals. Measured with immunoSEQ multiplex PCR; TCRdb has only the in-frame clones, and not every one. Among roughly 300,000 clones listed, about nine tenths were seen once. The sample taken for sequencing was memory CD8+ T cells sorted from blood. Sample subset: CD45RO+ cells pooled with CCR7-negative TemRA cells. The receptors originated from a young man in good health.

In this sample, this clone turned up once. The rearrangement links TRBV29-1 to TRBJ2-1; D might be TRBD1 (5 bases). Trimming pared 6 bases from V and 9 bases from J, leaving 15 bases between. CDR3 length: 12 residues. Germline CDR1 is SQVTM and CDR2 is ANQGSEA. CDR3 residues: CSVDPRTPEQFF. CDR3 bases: TGCAGCGTGGACCCTCGGACACCTGAGCAGTTCTTC.

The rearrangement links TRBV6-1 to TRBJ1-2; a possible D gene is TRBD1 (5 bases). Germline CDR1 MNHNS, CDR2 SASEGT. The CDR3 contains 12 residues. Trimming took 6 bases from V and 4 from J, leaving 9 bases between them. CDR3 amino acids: CASRQGSYGYTF. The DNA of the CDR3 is TGTGCCAGCAGGCAGGGATCCTATGGCTACACCTTC.

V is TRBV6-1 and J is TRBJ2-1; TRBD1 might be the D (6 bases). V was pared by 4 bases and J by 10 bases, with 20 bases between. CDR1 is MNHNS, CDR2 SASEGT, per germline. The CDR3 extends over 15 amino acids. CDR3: CASSVFTGQAGEQFF. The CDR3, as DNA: TGTGCCAGCAGTGTCTTTACAGGGCAGGCAGGGGAGCAGTTCTTC.

The CDR3, as DNA: TGTGCCAGCAGTTATTTAGAACCGGAAGAGACCCAGTACTTC. Translation gives CASSYLEPEETQYF. The V gene is TRBV6-6, the J gene TRBJ2-5; D is unresolved. The CDR3 sequence is 14 residues long. Germline CDR1 and CDR2: MNHNY and SVGAGI (reference sequence). V gave up 3 bases and J gave up 3 bases, with 11 bases separating them.

The CDR3 DNA follows: TGTGCCAGCAGTGAAGGGATCCTACGAAACATTCAGTACTTC. Residues: CASSEGILRNIQYF. The V and J genes are TRBV2 and TRBJ2-4, with D unclear. V was cut by 1 base and J by 6 bases, with 10 bases left in between. The CDR3 spans 14 residues. Germline V gives CDR1 SNHLY, CDR2 FYNNEI.

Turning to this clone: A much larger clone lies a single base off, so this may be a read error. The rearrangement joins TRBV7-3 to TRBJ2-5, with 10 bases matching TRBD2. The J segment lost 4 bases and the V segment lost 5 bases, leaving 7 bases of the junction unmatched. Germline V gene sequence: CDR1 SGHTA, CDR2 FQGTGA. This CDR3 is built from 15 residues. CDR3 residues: CASSISGGARETQYF. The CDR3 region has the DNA TGTGCCAGCAGCATCAGCGGGGGGGCGAGAGAGACCCAGTACTTC.

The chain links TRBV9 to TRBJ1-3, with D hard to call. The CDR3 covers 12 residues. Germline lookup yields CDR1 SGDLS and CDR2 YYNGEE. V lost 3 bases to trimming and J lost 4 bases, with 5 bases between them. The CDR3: CASSGEGNTIYF. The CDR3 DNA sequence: TGTGCCAGCAGCGGAGAAGGAAACACCATATATTTT.

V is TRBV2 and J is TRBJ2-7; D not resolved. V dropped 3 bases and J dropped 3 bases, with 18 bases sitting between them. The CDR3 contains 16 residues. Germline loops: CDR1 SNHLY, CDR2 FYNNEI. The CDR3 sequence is CASSEVGVISNYEQYF. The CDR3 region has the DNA TGTGCCAGCAGTGAGGTTGGGGTCATATCAAACTACGAGCAGTACTTC. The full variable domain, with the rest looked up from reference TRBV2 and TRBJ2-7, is EPEVTQTPSHQVTQMGQEVILRCVPISNHLYFYWYRQILGQKVEFLVSFYNNEISEKSEIFDDQFSVERPDGSNFTLKIRSTKLEDSAMYFCASSEVGVISNYEQYFGPGTRLTVT.

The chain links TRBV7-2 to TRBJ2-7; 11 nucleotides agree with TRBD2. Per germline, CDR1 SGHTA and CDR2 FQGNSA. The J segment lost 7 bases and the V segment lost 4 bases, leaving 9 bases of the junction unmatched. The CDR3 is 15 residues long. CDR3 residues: CASSSLSGRVREQYF. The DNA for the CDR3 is TGTGCCAGCAGCTCCCTTAGCGGGAGGGTAAGAGAGCAGTACTTC.

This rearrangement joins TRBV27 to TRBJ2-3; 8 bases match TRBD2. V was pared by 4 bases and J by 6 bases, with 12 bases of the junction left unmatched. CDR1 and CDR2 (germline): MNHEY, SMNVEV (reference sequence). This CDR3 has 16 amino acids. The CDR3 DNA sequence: TGTGCCAGCAGTTACCGCAGACTAGCGAGTTCGGATACGCAGTATTTT. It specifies CASSYRRLASSDTQYF.

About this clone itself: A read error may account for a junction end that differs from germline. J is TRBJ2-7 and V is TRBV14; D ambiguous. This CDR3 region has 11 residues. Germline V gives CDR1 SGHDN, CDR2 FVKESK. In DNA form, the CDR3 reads TGTGCCAGCAGCCAACACGACGGTCCAAATTTC. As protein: CASSQHDGPNF.

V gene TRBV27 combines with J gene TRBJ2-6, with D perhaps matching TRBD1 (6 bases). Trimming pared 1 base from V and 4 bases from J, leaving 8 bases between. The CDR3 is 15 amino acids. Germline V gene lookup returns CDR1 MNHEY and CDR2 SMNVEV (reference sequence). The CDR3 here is CASSLYRVGANVLTF. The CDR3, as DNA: TGTGCCAGCAGTTTATACAGGGTAGGGGCCAACGTCCTGACTTTC.